This TCR beta chain derives from a study of blood T cell repertoires in COVID-19. Overall study context: PBMCs, B-cell-depleted T cells, or T cells were the source of the cDNA or gDNA that made up the material.

The method was immunoSEQ multiplex PCR; TCRdb's version includes in-frame clones alone and lacks a portion of them. The sample holds some 150,000 clones, about four fifths seen once. V shed 3 bases, J shed 2 bases, and the junction held 7 bases outside the gene matches. The CDR3 loop spans 16 amino acids. Germline V gene data show CDR1 as SGDLS and CDR2 as YYNGEE. The TCR originated in a human donor in a cohort sampled during active COVID-19. The rearrangement uses TRBV9 and TRBJ2-5; 10 nucleotides line up with TRBD2. The sample taken for sequencing was peripheral blood. CDR3 amino acids: CASSDLQAGGQETQYF. In nucleotides, the CDR3 is TGTGCCAGCAGCGATCTTCAAGCGGGAGGGCAAGAGACCCAGTACTTC.